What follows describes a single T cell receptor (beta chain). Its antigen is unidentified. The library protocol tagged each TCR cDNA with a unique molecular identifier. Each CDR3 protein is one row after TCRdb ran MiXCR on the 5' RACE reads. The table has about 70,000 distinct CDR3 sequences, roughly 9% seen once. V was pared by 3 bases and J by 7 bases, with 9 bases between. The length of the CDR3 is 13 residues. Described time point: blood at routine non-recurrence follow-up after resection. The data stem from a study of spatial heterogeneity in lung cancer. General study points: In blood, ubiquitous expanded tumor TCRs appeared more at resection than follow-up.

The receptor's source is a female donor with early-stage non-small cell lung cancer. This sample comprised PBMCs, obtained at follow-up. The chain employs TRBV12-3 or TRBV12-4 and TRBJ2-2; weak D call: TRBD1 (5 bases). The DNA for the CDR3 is TGTGCCAGCAGTTTTGAACAGGTCGGGGAGCTGTTTTTT. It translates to CASSFEQVGELFF.